What follows are 21 T cell receptor beta chains derived from one specimen sequenced in a study of regulatory T cells in long-lasting Graves disease. Construction of the TCR beta libraries employed iRepertoire HTBI primers in conjunction with Arm-PCR of CDR3 regions. TCRdb re-derived calls from the multiplex PCR reads in MiXCR, one entry per CDR3 protein. Here the sample spans around 400,000 distinct CDR3 sequences, around 22% being singletons. Time point reported: persistent/refractory GD, antithyroid drugs over 5 years with positive TRAb. From PBMCs, RNA was extracted and then used to make the TCR library. The starting material was peripheral blood mononuclear cells (PBMCs), obtained when the disease was refractory, from a patient treated with antithyroid drugs. The receptors stem from a female donor with Graves disease.

V and J are TRBV4-1 and TRBJ1-5; 9 nucleotides agree with TRBD1. Trimming removed 3 bases from V and 4 bases from J; junction bases left unmatched: 4. Germline CDR1 MGHRA, CDR2 YSYEKL. The CDR3 totals 15 residues. The CDR3 DNA is TGCGCCAGCAGCCATGGACAGGGGAGGAATCAGCCCCAGCATTTT. It is translated as CASSHGQGRNQPQHF.

The sample holds a few counts of this clonotype. The chain is built from TRBV7-2 and TRBJ2-7; D is possibly TRBD2 (9 bases). The V gene's germline CDR1 is SGHTA and CDR2 FQGNSA. This CDR3 comprises 15 residues. Between the trimmed V and J ends, which lost 5 bases and 2 bases, there was a span of 16 bases. CDR3 nucleotides: TGTGCCAGCAGCCCAGGGGGCGGGAGGGCCTACGAGCAGTACTTC. Translated, it gives CASSPGGGRAYEQYF.

There are a few counts of this clonotype. The gene calls are TRBV20-1 and TRBJ2-5, with D perhaps TRBD2 (5 bases). V shed 6 bases and J shed 3 bases, with 14 bases lying between them. CDR3 length: 13 residues. Per germline, CDR1 DFQATT and CDR2 SNEGSKA (reference sequence). The CDR3 is CSATESGKETQYF. The CDR3 coding sequence is TGCAGTGCCACCGAGAGCGGAAAAGAGACCCAGTACTTC.

This clonotype was found many times. The CDR3 reads CASTERRERAYEQYF. The CDR3 DNA reads TGTGCCAGCACCGAGAGGCGGGAGAGAGCCTACGAGCAGTACTTC. The J gene is TRBJ2-7, the V gene TRBV2, with 7 bases matching TRBD2. Per the germline V gene, CDR1 is SNHLY and CDR2 is FYNNEI. The ends lost 7 bases at V and 2 bases at J; junction bases unmatched: 11. This CDR3 has 15 amino acids.

This clonotype appeared a few times. The chain joins TRBV28 to TRBJ1-5; D is possibly TRBD1 (5 bases). The CDR3 loop spans 14 amino acids. CDR1 and CDR2 (germline): MDHEN, SYDVKM. Trimming removed 6 bases at V and 7 bases at J, with 16 bases between. The CDR3, as DNA: TGTGCCAGCAGCCTAACGGGGGTTAGCCAGCCCCAGCATTTT. It translates to CASSLTGVSQPQHF.

V and J are TRBV18 and TRBJ1-1, with D uncertain. Germline-derived CDR1 and CDR2 are KGHSH and LQKENI. The CDR3 is 12 amino acids. Trimming took off 3 bases at V and 11 bases at J, with 13 bases between the two ends. In DNA, the CDR3 is TGTGCCAGCTCACCCCCCGGTGGGATGGCTTTCTTT. This sequence encodes CASSPPGGMAFF.

Many counts were recorded for this clonotype. The rearrangement joins TRBV28 to TRBJ2-7, with no clear D. CDR1 is MDHEN, CDR2 SYDVKM, per germline. This CDR3 has 13 residues. V was clipped by 6 bases and J by 2 bases, with 11 bases between them. The CDR3 sequence is CASRTRRTYEQYF. CDR3 sequence (DNA): TGTGCCAGCAGGACCAGACGGACCTACGAGCAGTACTTC.

This clonotype was observed many times. The chain is built from TRBV29-1 and TRBJ1-1; D is uncertain. V was trimmed by 7 bases and J by 1 base, leaving 16 bases between them. CDR1 is SQVTM and CDR2 is ANQGSEA in the germline V gene. The CDR3 spans 14 residues. The CDR3 protein is CSAQTTNRNTEAFF. The CDR3, as DNA: TGCAGCGCTCAAACCACGAATAGGAACACTGAAGCTTTCTTT.

This clonotype was seen repeatedly, ten times or more. V usage is TRBV6-1 and J usage is TRBJ2-7, with D possibly being TRBD1 (6 bases). CDR3 length: 13 amino acids. V was trimmed by 7 bases and J by 0 bases, leaving 10 bases between them. The V gene's germline CDR1 is MNHNS and CDR2 SASEGT. CDR3 DNA: TGTGCCAGCACACCGGGACACTCCTACGAGCAGTACTTC. Protein sequence: CASTPGHSYEQYF.

The chain uses TRBV20-1 and TRBJ2-4; TRBD1 aligns across 7 bases. V gave up 3 bases and J gave up 1 base; unmatched junction bases: 3. The CDR3 totals 14 residues. The germline V gene has CDR1 DFQATT and CDR2 SNEGSKA (reference sequence). CDR3 residues: CSARGRGAKNIQYF. CDR3 bases: TGCAGTGCTAGGGGCAGGGGGGCCAAAAACATTCAGTACTTC.

This clonotype showed up just a few times. The chain links TRBV30 to TRBJ1-2; D remains ambiguous. V shed 0 bases and J shed 2 bases, with 7 bases lying between them. Germline V lookup: CDR1 GTSNPN, CDR2 SVGIG (reference sequence). This CDR3 contains 13 residues. The CDR3 DNA is TGTGCCTGGAGTGTCTCCCGAAACTATGGCTACACCTTC. It translates to CAWSVSRNYGYTF.

This chain uses TRBV5-6 with TRBJ2-7; D may be TRBD2 (5 bases). The CDR3 totals 16 residues. The V gene lost 4 bases and the J gene lost 0 bases, with 17 bases spanning the gap. Germline CDR1 reads SGHDT; CDR2 reads YYEEEE. The CDR3 sequence: CASSRLEAGRSYEQYF. The CDR3, as DNA: TGTGCCAGCAGCAGGCTCGAGGCGGGCCGCTCCTACGAGCAGTACTTC.

The chain is built from TRBV7-2 and TRBJ2-2; TRBD2 matches at 10 bases. With 2 bases clipped from V and 0 bases from J, the junction kept 9 bases outside the gene matches. The CDR3 loop spans 19 amino acids. The germline V gene has CDR1 SGHTA and CDR2 FQGNSA. The CDR3 bases are TGTGCCAGCAGCTTAACTCCAGCGGGAGGGACTTCGAACACCGGGGAGCTGTTTTTT. The encoded protein is CASSLTPAGGTSNTGELFF. The entire variable domain, with the rest obtained from reference TRBV7-2 and TRBJ2-2, is as follows: GAGVSQSPSNKVTEKGKDVELRCDPISGHTALYWYRQSLGQGLEFLIYFQGNSAPDKSGLPSDRFSAERTGGSVSTLTIQRTQQEDSAVYLCASSLTPAGGTSNTGELFFGEGSRLTVL.

The chain combines TRBV11-3 with TRBJ2-1, with 7 bases lining up with TRBD1. Germline V gene lookup returns CDR1 SGHNT and CDR2 YENEEA. This CDR3 is built from 15 residues. V lost 5 bases, J lost 9 bases, and 13 bases stayed unmatched. The CDR3 is CASSPYRGDQGEQFF. Written as DNA, the CDR3 is TGTGCCAGCAGCCCCTACAGGGGCGATCAGGGTGAGCAGTTCTTC. The entire variable domain, with the rest obtained from reference TRBV11-3 and TRBJ2-1, is as follows: EAGVVQSPRYKIIEKKQPVAFWCNPISGHNTLYWYLQNLGQGPELLIRYENEEAVDDSQLPKDRFSAERLKGVDSTLKIQPAELGDSAVYLCASSPYRGDQGEQFFGPGTRLTVL.

This chain uses TRBV20-1 with TRBJ2-7, with a weak D call TRBD2 (6 bases). Germline V lookup: CDR1 DFQATT, CDR2 SNEGSKA (reference sequence). V lost 3 bases to trimming and J lost 0 bases, with 24 bases between them. The CDR3 has 18 amino acids. CDR3 nucleotide sequence: TGCAGTGCTAGTGTCCGGGAGTGGATTTGGGTGACCTCCTACGAGCAGTACTTC. It encodes CSASVREWIWVTSYEQYF.

In nucleotides, the CDR3 is TGTGCCAGCTCACCCGCGTGGAACACTGAAGCTTTCTTT. It is translated as CASSPAWNTEAFF. The chain carries TRBV18 and TRBJ1-1; D unresolved. V was pared by 3 bases and J by 1 base, with 6 bases between. CDR3 size: 13 residues. Germline lookup yields CDR1 KGHSH and CDR2 LQKENI.

At least ten counts were recorded for this clonotype. This chain links TRBV6-1 with TRBJ2-5; D is undetermined. Trimming cost V 8 bases and J 0 bases, with 10 bases left between them. The CDR3 length is 13 residues. CDR1 is MNHNS, CDR2 SASEGT, per germline. The DNA of the CDR3 is TGTGCCAGCGGATGGGTCTACCAAGAGACCCAGTACTTC. This encodes CASGWVYQETQYF.

At least ten counts were recorded for this clonotype. The chain combines TRBV28 with TRBJ2-7, with D uncertain. The CDR3 contains 14 residues. Germline V lookup: CDR1 MDHEN, CDR2 SYDVKM. Trimming stripped 3 bases from V and 7 bases from J, with 16 bases between. The CDR3 region has the DNA TGTGCCAGCAGTTTGACCGCCGCGGCGAGAGAGCAGTACTTC. It codes for CASSLTAAAREQYF.

This clonotype was seen more than once but under ten times. The chain joins TRBV6-5 to TRBJ1-5; TRBD1 matches at 10 bases. Losses at the gene ends were 4 bases for V and 5 bases for J; bases not matched to a gene: 5. The germline CDR1 and CDR2 sequences are MNHEY and SVGAGI. The CDR3 totals 15 residues. The CDR3 region is CASSSRQGAYQPQHF. CDR3 coding DNA: TGTGCCAGCAGTTCCCGACAGGGGGCGTATCAGCCCCAGCATTTT.

This clonotype has a count of ten or more. The chain recombines TRBV29-1 with TRBJ2-7; 14 positions match TRBD2. This CDR3 has 18 residues. Germline CDR1 reads SQVTM; CDR2 reads ANQGSEA. V shed 4 bases and J 1 base; nucleotides not matched to a gene: 12. Here the CDR3 reads CSVVFLPGLAGVSYEQYF. CDR3 sequence (DNA): TGCAGCGTTGTGTTTTTGCCGGGACTAGCGGGAGTGTCCTACGAGCAGTACTTC.

Ten or more counts support this clonotype. The chain carries TRBV28 and TRBJ1-6; no clear D gene. The germline V gene encodes CDR1 MDHEN and CDR2 SYDVKM. V dropped 2 bases and J dropped 10 bases, with 6 bases sitting between them. The CDR3 sequence is 12 residues long. The DNA for the CDR3 is TGTGCCAGCAGTTTACAGGAATCACCCCTCCACTTT. Translated: CASSLQESPLHF.